Presented here are 30 T cell receptor beta chains from one specimen sequenced in a study of beta chain features in type 1 diabetes. Findings and caveats of the study: All four CD4+ subsets from Type 1 diabetes patients carried moderately but significantly shorter TCRB CDR3s.

Their recognized antigens are unknown. Reverse transcribing all isolated RNA meant expressed TCRB transcripts were sequenced. Profiled with immunoSEQ multiplex PCR; TCRdb holds only in-frame clones, not every one. The table has around 710,000 clones, 9.5% to 15% seen once. The material sequenced was naive CD4+ T cells from blood. These receptors were taken from a man aged 25 to 40 with type 1 diabetes.

This chain joins TRBV25-1 and TRBJ2-3; 12 positions match TRBD1. With V trimmed by 2 bases and J by 6 bases, 12 bases remained unmatched. The CDR3 runs 18 residues. CDR1 is MGHDK, CDR2 SYGVNS, per germline. In DNA, the CDR3 is TGTGCCAGCAGTGAAGTGAGCTACGGGACAGGGGGCAGCGATACGCAGTATTTT. It yields the protein CASSEVSYGTGGSDTQYF.

This clone was counted a few times. The genes are TRBV25-1 and TRBJ1-6, with TRBD1 identical over 8 bases. Losses at the gene ends were 4 bases for V and 7 bases for J; bases not matched to a gene: 6. Germline values: CDR1 MGHDK, CDR2 SYGVNS. The CDR3 contains 15 residues. CDR3 in DNA: TGTGCCAGCAGTGGGGGGGACAGGCAGAATTCACCCCTCCACTTT. This translates into CASSGGDRQNSPLHF.

This clone was seen more than once but under ten times. V usage is TRBV9 and J usage is TRBJ2-2; 9 bases line up with TRBD1. The ends lost 2 bases at V and 6 bases at J; junction bases unmatched: 8. The CDR3 sequence is 16 residues long. Germline V gene data show CDR1 as SGDLS and CDR2 as YYNGEE. Written as DNA, the CDR3 is TGTGCCAGCAGCGTCCACCGGACAGGGGAAGCCGGGGAGCTGTTTTTT. It is translated as CASSVHRTGEAGELFF. Drawing the rest from reference TRBV9 and TRBJ2-2, the complete variable domain is DSGVTQTPKHLITATGQRVTLRCSPRSGDLSVYWYQQSLDQGLQFLIQYYNGEERAKGNILERFSAQQFPDLHSELNLSSLELGDSALYFCASSVHRTGEAGELFFGEGSRLTVL.

This clone was observed a handful of times. A read error may produce the germline difference seen at one junction end. J is TRBJ1-2 and V is TRBV9; 9 nucleotides align to TRBD1. The germline gives CDR1 SGDLS, CDR2 YYNGEE. The CDR3 has 14 amino acids. Here the CDR3 reads CASSVNPTGGESSF. The CDR3 bases are TGTGCCAGCAGCGTAAATCCCACAGGGGGCGAGTCGTCCTTC.

This sequence joins TRBV5-1 and TRBJ2-7; TRBD1 matches 8 bases. The CDR3 contains 15 residues. Trimming took 0 bases from V and 5 from J; bases not matched to a gene: 7. Germline-derived CDR1 and CDR2 are SGHRS and YFSETQ. CDR3 loop: CASSLGVDRDHEQYF. The CDR3 DNA sequence: TGCGCCAGCAGCTTGGGCGTGGACAGGGATCACGAGCAGTACTTC.

The CDR3 loop is CASSPYRLRTGQGTEAFF. CDR3 DNA sequence: TGTGCCAGCAGTCCCTATCGCTTACGGACAGGGCAGGGAACTGAAGCTTTCTTT. The chain recombines TRBV27 with TRBJ1-1; 8 nucleotides align to TRBD1. The CDR3 has 18 residues. CDR1 and CDR2 from the germline V gene are MNHEY and SMNVEV (reference sequence). After removal of 5 bases from V and 5 bases from J, the junction contained 19 bases not matched to a gene.

A word on this clone: One end of the junction varies from germline; a read error may be responsible. The V and J genes are TRBV7-7 and TRBJ2-5; D is perhaps TRBD1 (6 bases). CDR1 is SSHAT and CDR2 is FNYEAQ in the germline V gene (reference sequence). The CDR3 length is 14 residues. CDR3 DNA sequence: TGTGCTAGCAGCCCTGACAGGATTTCGGGGACCCAGTACTTC. Translated, it gives CASSPDRISGTQYF.

This clone was found a few times. This chain uses TRBV18 with TRBJ1-3; no firm D call. The V end was cut by 4 bases, the J end by 0 bases, with 10 bases between. The CDR3 loop spans 15 amino acids. CDR1 KGHSH and CDR2 LQKENI come from the germline V gene. The CDR3 coding sequence is TGTGCCAGCTCACTTTCCGGGGACTCTGGAAACACCATATATTTT. Its protein is CASSLSGDSGNTIYF.

This clone has more than one count but fewer than ten. Other DNA sequences of this sample code for an identical CDR3. The J gene is TRBJ2-7, the V gene TRBV28, with D unresolved. V lost 5 bases and J lost 4, with 6 bases in between. Germline V gives CDR1 MDHEN, CDR2 SYDVKM. The CDR3 loop spans 11 amino acids. As DNA, the CDR3 is TGTGCCAGCAGTCCCCTTTACGAGCAGTACTTC. Amino acids: CASSPLYEQYF.

The V call is TRBV2, the J call TRBJ1-2; TRBD1 is a possible D gene (6 bases). Germline CDR1 reads SNHLY; CDR2 reads FYNNEI. The CDR3 spans 15 residues. V gave up 4 bases and J gave up 7 bases, with 19 bases separating them. CDR3 coding DNA: TGTGCCAGCAGTGTAGTAGGGGGTAATGTCGCTGGCTACACCTTC. Residues: CASSVVGGNVAGYTF.

This clone was found many times. V is TRBV29-1 and J is TRBJ2-7; D might be TRBD1 (6 bases). The CDR3 totals 14 residues. Germline V lookup: CDR1 SQVTM, CDR2 ANQGSEA. Trimming took 6 bases from V and 0 from J, leaving 15 bases between them. The CDR3, as DNA: TGCAGCGTCCGGATCCTGGGGGCCTCCTACGAGCAGTACTTC. This codes for CSVRILGASYEQYF.

This clone occurred a few times. The V gene is TRBV18, the J gene TRBJ2-6, with D perhaps TRBD2 (6 bases). In germline, CDR1 is KGHSH, CDR2 LQKENI. The V gene lost 6 bases and the J gene lost 0 bases, with 6 bases spanning the gap. This CDR3 comprises 14 residues. The DNA for the CDR3 is TGTGCCAGCTCCGGGGGCTCTGGGGCCAACGTCCTGACTTTC. Its translation is CASSGGSGANVLTF.

The V gene is TRBV25-1, the J gene TRBJ2-7; D unclear. The V gene lost 2 bases and the J gene lost 4 bases, with 15 bases spanning the gap. CDR3 length equals 15 residues. Germline V gives CDR1 MGHDK, CDR2 SYGVNS. This CDR3 reads CASSEGPSALYEQYF. The CDR3 region has the DNA TGTGCCAGCAGTGAAGGGCCAAGCGCGTTATACGAGCAGTACTTC.

The chain uses TRBV9 and TRBJ1-5; perhaps TRBD1 as D (6 bases). Trimming removed 4 bases at V and 4 bases at J, with 12 bases between. Germline CDR1 SGDLS, CDR2 YYNGEE. This CDR3 is built from 14 residues. The CDR3 sequence is CASSPGAGNQPQHF. The CDR3 DNA reads as TGTGCCAGCAGCCCAGGGGCAGGGAATCAGCCCCAGCATTTT.

This clone was observed a handful of times. The rearrangement joins TRBV29-1 to TRBJ2-3; D might be TRBD1 or TRBD2, each matching 5 bases. The V end lost 6 bases, the J end lost 5 bases, and 9 bases lay between the germline ends. Germline loops: CDR1 SQVTM, CDR2 ANQGSEA. This CDR3 region has 11 residues. The CDR3, as DNA: TGCAGCGTCACAGGAGGAGATACGCAGTATTTT. Encoded protein: CSVTGGDTQYF.

There are a few counts of this clone. The genes are TRBV11-1 and TRBJ2-5, with a tentative D call TRBD1 (6 bases). Deletions cut 4 bases from V and 2 bases from J, with 20 bases between. Germline CDR1 is SGHAT and CDR2 is FQDESV (reference sequence). The CDR3 sequence is 17 residues long. For the CDR3, the DNA is TGTGCCAGCAGCTACAATTCCCCAAAGACAGGACAAGAGACCCAGTACTTC. Residues: CASSYNSPKTGQETQYF.

This clone was detected a few times. Other DNA sequences from this sample encode an identical CDR3 as well. The chain employs TRBV5-6 and TRBJ2-5; unclear D gene. Germline assignment: CDR1 SGHDT and CDR2 YYEEEE. Trimming took off 4 bases at V and 5 bases at J, with 6 bases between the two ends. The CDR3 has 11 residues. The CDR3 sequence: CASSTGETQYF. The CDR3 DNA sequence: TGTGCCAGCAGCACTGGGGAGACCCAGTACTTC.

This clone came up a few times. The rearrangement links TRBV18 to TRBJ1-4; TRBD1 matches 7 bases. Germline CDR1 is KGHSH and CDR2 is LQKENI. This CDR3 is 14 amino acids long. Trimming took 6 bases from V and 7 from J; bases not matched to a gene: 8. The CDR3 DNA reads as TGTGCCAGCTCCCTTCGACAGGGAAGTGAAAAACTGTTTTTT. This gives the protein CASSLRQGSEKLFF.

The rearrangement joins TRBV2 to TRBJ2-1, with TRBD2 identical over 7 bases. This CDR3 is built from 14 residues. In germline, CDR1 is SNHLY, CDR2 FYNNEI. J gave up 4 bases and V 2 bases, and 2 bases lay outside the gene matches. CDR3 amino acids: CASSEMGGYNEQFF. CDR3 nucleotides: TGTGCCAGCAGTGAAATGGGAGGGTACAATGAGCAGTTCTTC.

This clone was picked up a small number of times. V gene TRBV6-5 combines with J gene TRBJ2-3, with D maybe TRBD1 (6 bases). Trimming left V 6 bases short and J 6 bases short, with 13 bases between. Germline assignment: CDR1 MNHEY and CDR2 SVGAGI. CDR3 length: 13 amino acids. The CDR3 DNA follows: TGTGCCAGCAGAAAACAGGGTTCCGATACGCAGTATTTT. Amino acids: CASRKQGSDTQYF.

The rearrangement joins TRBV7-2 to TRBJ2-3; 8 bases line up with TRBD2. The CDR3 is made up of 15 amino acids. From germline, CDR1 is SGHTA and CDR2 FQGNSA. V lost 3 bases, J lost 2 bases, and 4 bases stayed unmatched. CDR3 protein: CASSFRAGDTDTQYF. The CDR3 DNA reads TGTGCCAGCAGCTTTAGAGCGGGGGACACAGATACGCAGTATTTT.

V gene TRBV28 combines with J gene TRBJ2-4; 10 nucleotides match TRBD1. Germline trimming cut 5 bases from V and 4 bases from J; bases unmatched to any gene: 5. The CDR3 totals 15 residues. The germline V gene encodes CDR1 MDHEN and CDR2 SYDVKM. The DNA of the CDR3 is TGTGCCAGCAGTGCCTCGGGACAGGGGAAAAACATTCAGTACTTC. Residues: CASSASGQGKNIQYF.

This clone occurred a few times. V and J are TRBV5-8 and TRBJ1-4; TRBD1 aligns across 9 bases. Losses at the gene ends were 4 bases for V and 11 bases for J; bases not matched to a gene: 9. Germline CDR1 SGHTS, CDR2 YDEGEE. The CDR3 length is 14 residues. DNA for the CDR3: TGTGCCAGCAGCAGGGGACAGGGAGAGGGGAAACTGTTTTTT. It specifies CASSRGQGEGKLFF.

The genes are TRBV2 and TRBJ2-7; 7 nucleotides match TRBD1. V was clipped by 4 bases and J by 3 bases; unmatched bases: 3. CDR1 and CDR2 (germline): SNHLY, FYNNEI. The CDR3 runs to 13 residues. The CDR3 nucleotides are TGTGCCAGCAGTGTAGACAGGGACTACGAGCAGTACTTC. Protein sequence: CASSVDRDYEQYF.

This clone came up a few times. This sequence joins TRBV7-2 and TRBJ2-1, with TRBD1 identical over 9 bases. J gave up 12 bases and V 5 bases, and 11 bases lay outside the gene matches. The CDR3 totals 14 residues. Germline V gene lookup returns CDR1 SGHTA and CDR2 FQGNSA. The CDR3 here is CASSRLDRGWAQFF. As DNA, the CDR3 is TGTGCCAGCAGCCGCTTGGACAGGGGTTGGGCGCAGTTCTTC.

This chain connects TRBV5-1 to TRBJ2-7; either TRBD1 or TRBD2 may supply D (5 bases each). Looked up from germline, CDR1 is SGHRS and CDR2 is YFSETQ. CDR3 length: 12 residues. V dropped 4 bases and J dropped 3 bases, with 8 bases sitting between them. The chain's CDR3 is CASSGDGYEQYF. The CDR3 DNA is TGCGCCAGCAGCGGGGACGGCTACGAGCAGTACTTC.

This clone was counted a few times. The chain is built from TRBV27 and TRBJ2-3, with TRBD1 as a possible D gene (5 bases). This CDR3 comprises 13 residues. V was trimmed by 5 bases and J by 3 bases, leaving 9 bases between them. From germline, CDR1 is MNHEY and CDR2 SMNVEV (reference sequence). The DNA of the CDR3 is TGTGCCAGCAGTCTAAGACAGACAGATACGCAGTATTTT. Its protein product is CASSLRQTDTQYF.

The table lists this clone with a few counts. This sequence joins TRBV6-1 and TRBJ2-3, with D tentatively TRBD1 (6 bases). Germline V gene sequence: CDR1 MNHNS, CDR2 SASEGT. There are 16 residues in the CDR3. Trimming left V 4 bases short and J 2 bases short, with 16 bases between. The CDR3 is CASSALRTAFTDTQYF. The DNA of the CDR3 is TGTGCCAGCAGTGCCCTAAGGACAGCCTTCACAGATACGCAGTATTTT.

This clone has more than one count but fewer than ten. The chain employs TRBV28 and TRBJ1-4; TRBD1 matches 8 bases. Trimming cost V 5 bases and J 8 bases; bases outside gene matches: 1. CDR1 and CDR2 from the germline V gene are MDHEN and SYDVKM. The CDR3 loop spans 12 amino acids. The DNA of the CDR3 is TGTGCCAGCAGTCGACAGGGGGAAAAACTGTTTTTT. Residues: CASSRQGEKLFF.

The gene calls are TRBV9 and TRBJ1-2; 11 positions match TRBD1. V shed 0 bases, J shed 7 bases, and the junction held 11 bases outside the gene matches. Germline V CDR1 and CDR2: SGDLS, YYNGEE. The CDR3 runs 17 residues. CDR3 sequence: CASSVEGRTGGELGYTF. The DNA for the CDR3 is TGTGCCAGCAGCGTAGAAGGAAGGACAGGGGGCGAGCTTGGCTACACCTTC.